This TCR beta chain was captured by sequencing in a study of blood T cell repertoires in COVID-19. In the study overall: The study drew acute and convalescent COVID-19 samples from the United States, Italy and Spain. Nucleic acid was either cDNA or gDNA, and it came from T cells, B-cell-depleted T cells, or PBMCs.

CDR1 and CDR2 (germline): MGHRA, YSYEKL. The length of the CDR3 is 14 residues. The V and J ends lost 3 bases and 5 bases respectively, with 13 bases between them. TCRdb's table, derived via immunoSEQ multiplex PCR, lists solely in-frame clones and lacks some. The sample lists about 240,000 clones, over 80% occurring once. Sequencing used peripheral blood. This TCR was sampled from a man aged 30 to 39 who had recovered from COVID-19. The chain links TRBV4-1 to TRBJ2-5, with D possibly TRBD2 on 5 matching bases. CDR3 nucleotide sequence: TGCGCCAGCAGCCATTCCTACCGAGGGGAGACCCAGTACTTC. The encoded protein is CASSHSYRGETQYF.